This T cell receptor beta chain was identified in a study of Ad26.COV2.S vaccination and SARS-CoV-2 variants (dated by TCRdb to about 2021). General notes on the study: Donors in the vaccine arm were drawn from COV1001, a multicentre, randomized, double-blind, placebo-controlled phase I-IIa trial testing Ad26.COV2.S in healthy adults. Ad26.COV2.S was given intramuscularly at 5x10^10 or 1x10^11 viral particles, as a single shot or as two shots 56 days apart. Sequencing of the TCRbeta repertoire served to evaluate the specificity and breadth of SARS-CoV-2-reactive T cell receptors following Ad26.COV2.S vaccination. A total of approximately 32 samples were included in the TCR-sequenced set, comprising about 20 Ad26.COV2.S vaccine recipients, 5 placebo recipients and 8 SARS-CoV-2 convalescent individuals. Trial participants were randomized into five groups of five: low-dose or high-dose Ad26.COV2.S given once or twice, or placebo on both occasions. Blinding of investigators to trial group allocation was maintained during experiments and outcome assessment. What the research found in general, with its limitations: After vaccination, spike-specific CD8+ and CD4+ T cell responses were reported to show substantial breadth. Comparing responses between vaccine doses or regimens was not something the study was powered to do. Compared with placebo recipients, Ad26.COV2.S recipients showed higher spike-specific TCR breadth (P = 0.0014). According to the authors, total T cell responses may have been underestimated by the TCR breadth and depth analyses. Vaccine and placebo recipients had comparable non-spike TCR breadth, which fits with the vaccine containing only spike.

The treatment or condition label, read with the paper, signifies: some 20 received Ad26.COV2.S at low or high dose, single or two shots; several received placebo; per-sample allocation not given. Repertoires of vaccine and placebo recipients were sequenced from samples taken on day 63 after the first injection. Between 29 July and 7 August 2020, Cohort 1b enrolled some 25 adults aged 18-55 years at one site in Boston, USA. Ad26.COV2.S was a replication-incompetent adenovirus type 26 vector expressing a prefusion-stabilized SARS-CoV-2 spike protein from the original Wuhan strain. About this clone: Its antigen is currently not known. It has no much larger one-base neighbor in the sample; base qualities were not kept.

The immunoSEQ Assay was the method used to sequence TCRbeta CDR3 regions. After extraction, genomic DNA underwent amplification by bias-controlled multiplex PCR, followed by high-throughput sequencing. In the authors' own workflow: To quantify the absolute abundance of each unique TCRbeta CDR3 region, sequences were collapsed and filtered. T cell fraction was estimated by normalization of TCRbeta template counts to usable DNA, with usable DNA being measured through amplification of reference genes present in all nucleated cells. Repertoire TCRs were annotated as SARS-CoV-2-specific when V gene, CDR3 amino acid sequence and J gene were exactly matched to a known reactive TCR set. The reference SARS-CoV-2 TCR set came from MIRA and was filtered for enrichment in COVID-19-positive ImmuneCODE repertoires, removing public or cross-reactive TCRs. Drawing on the MIRA antigens, annotated TCRs were analysed further at the level of specific ORF or position within ORF. Breadth was defined as annotated unique rearrangements over total unique productive rearrangements; depth was the summed frequency of those rearrangements. Two-sided Wilcoxon rank-sum tests were used to compare TCR breadth between groups. TCRdb took this table from immuneACCESS and kept in-frame rearrangements with V and J called. Such tables lack part of the clones; where checked against another copy, unresolved V genes explain under half of the gap, and the rest is unexplained. V, J and clone size reflect that table, while D and trimming were determined from the DNA. Counted in this sample were 350,000 to 500,000 clones; about 90% of them appeared once. The top ten clonotypes cover roughly 4.3% of the sample.

From the cysteine up to the phenylalanine, the CDR3 has a length of 16 residues. Here the CDR3 DNA is all that survives: 48 bases in frame from base 1. The germline V gene (reference sequence) yields SGHNT for CDR1 and YYREEE for CDR2. From V the trimming removes 4 bases and from J it removes 13 bases, while the gene matches leave 19 bases of the junction unaccounted for. The receptor's source is a person between 18 and 65 years old who received the Ad26.COV2.S COVID-19 vaccine or a placebo. The rearranged segments are TRBV5-4 and TRBJ2-3, with 9 bases in between that match TRBD2. Sequenced here: peripheral blood, sampled in a trial of Ad26.COV2.S vaccine versus placebo. Here is the DNA: TGTGCCAGCAGCCTGGAAACTGTGGGACTAGCCCGAGGGGAGTATTTT. This gives the protein CASSLETVGLARGEYF. With the portions outside the CDR3 filled from the reference TRBV5-4 and TRBJ2-3 genes, the complete variable region becomes ETGVTQSPTHLIKTRGQQVTLRCSSQSGHNTVSWYQQALGQGPQFIFQYYREEENGRGNFPPRFSGLQFPNYSSELNVNALELDDSALYLCASSLETVGLARGEYFGPGTRLTVL.